Presented here are 5 T cell receptor beta chains from one specimen sequenced in a study of CD4 and CD8 cells across lung adenocarcinoma regions. TCRdb recomputed calls from the PCR reads with MiXCR, one row per CDR3 protein. The table has 3,000 to 3,500 distinct CDR3 sequences, roughly three fifths seen once; the top ten hold about 30%. The sequenced sample consisted of CD4+ T cells from the center of a lung tumor. All receptors come from a female donor with lung adenocarcinoma. The CD4 and CD8 labels of this study may be unreliable.

V and J are TRBV6-1 and TRBJ2-2; D possibly matches TRBD1 or TRBD2 (5 bases each). Germline loops: CDR1 MNHNS, CDR2 SASEGT. The CDR3 covers 17 residues. V shed 5 bases and J shed 4 bases, with 20 bases lying between them. As DNA, the CDR3 is TGTGCCAGCAGTCGGTCCTTGGGGGATTTGATCACCGGGGAGCTGTTTTTT. This encodes CASSRSLGDLITGELFF.

V usage is TRBV6-7 and J usage is TRBJ2-1; TRBD2 agrees at 8 bases. Being an ORF, TRBV6-7 has a function that is uncertain. Trimming cost V 7 bases and J 9 bases; bases outside gene matches: 11. CDR3 length equals 14 residues. The CDR3 bases are TGTGCCAGCATCCTACGGGAGGGAGAGGGTGAGCAGTTCTTC. This codes for CASILREGEGEQFF.

The genes are TRBV6-5 and TRBJ2-5; D may be TRBD2 (5 bases). V gave up 2 bases and J gave up 4 bases, with 11 bases separating them. CDR1 MNHEY and CDR2 SVGAGI come from the germline V gene. CDR3 size: 14 residues. This CDR3 reads CASSYQQGRETQYF. CDR3 bases: TGTGCCAGCAGTTACCAACAAGGGAGAGAGACCCAGTACTTC.

This clonotype was counted a few times. The chain combines TRBV6-1 with TRBJ2-5, with D perhaps given as TRBD1 or TRBD2 (5 bases each). V dropped 8 bases and J dropped 4 bases, with 14 bases sitting between them. Germline CDR1 is MNHNS and CDR2 is SASEGT. This CDR3 comprises 13 residues. DNA of the CDR3: TGTGCCAGCTCCGAAGGGACCATAGAGACCCAGTACTTC. Its translation: CASSEGTIETQYF.

This chain connects TRBV14 to TRBJ2-1, with D possibly matching TRBD2 (5 bases). Trimming left V 0 bases short and J 2 bases short, with 11 bases between. CDR1 is SGHDN, CDR2 FVKESK, per germline. The CDR3 loop spans 16 amino acids. The DNA of the CDR3 is TGTGCCAGCAGCCAAGATCCCACTAGTCCCTACAATGAGCAGTTCTTC. Residues: CASSQDPTSPYNEQFF.